The present T cell receptor beta chain was sequenced within a study of a mutant IDH1 vaccine in newly diagnosed glioma. Turning to the study itself: Vaccines were begun 4-6 weeks after radiotherapy alone, or with temozolomide cycles. Radiotherapy, temozolomide, or both had been given previously, and both were given to most. Visit V12 happened at week 35; visit V13 happened at week 47.

The V and J ends lost 5 bases and 1 base, in that order; junction bases with no gene match: 21. CDR1 SQVTM and CDR2 ANQGSEA come from the germline V gene. The CDR3 is 19 amino acids. TCRdb keeps only in-frame clones here, not all; method: immunoSEQ multiplex PCR. The sample lists tens of thousands of clones, around 81% occurring once. The time point: week 35, safety follow-up. Vaccine doses each comprised 300 ug of mutant IDH1 20-mer peptide, with topical imiquimod. Details on this clone: Its antigen is unidentified.

The receptor comes from a woman in her thirties or forties with glioma. Some clones in this sample may be carry-over from other donors' samples. The specimen comprised PBMCs, sampled from a glioma patient whose treatment included an IDH1 peptide vaccine. The rearrangement links TRBV29-1 to TRBJ1-2; 8 nucleotides line up with TRBD1. The CDR3 region has the DNA TGCAGCGTTACCGACAGGACAGGGACGACCGACTTAGTTAACTATGGCTACACCTTC. Translating gives CSVTDRTGTTDLVNYGYTF.